What follows is one T cell receptor (beta chain) and its context. Its cognate antigen is unknown. A much larger clone lies one base from this, so it may be a read error. Since the CDR3 does not end with the conserved phenylalanine or tryptophan, this likely comes from a read error. This entry belongs to a study of T cells after yellow fever vaccination. Overall study results and limits: Reappearance after the booster was seen for most primary-vaccination clones, at 96% CD4 and roughly 90% CD8. Secondary responses were weaker yet peaked faster, day 5 versus 15. Only a minor proportion of clonotypes was detected across both CD4 and CD8 compartments.

Trimming stripped 3 bases from V and 4 bases from J, with 9 bases between. Looked up from germline, CDR1 is KGHDR and CDR2 is SFDVKD. This CDR3 is built from 13 residues. Universal primer sites and UMIs were introduced during 5'RACE template-switching synthesis of TCR cDNA. TCRdb called the 5' RACE reads again in MiXCR, with one record for every CDR3 protein. The sample yields tens of thousands of distinct CDR3 sequences, about 7.9% seen once. This sequence was found in a man between 18 and 35 years old who received the YFV17D yellow fever vaccine. The rearrangement links TRBV24-1 to TRBJ2-7; D gene ambiguous. Here the sequenced sample was CD8+ T cells sorted from PBMCs, taken around 15 days after the first yellow fever vaccination. The DNA for the CDR3 is TGTGCCACCAGTGATCCAGGTCCTTACGAGCAGTACCTC. This codes for CATSDPGPYEQYL.